Below, 13 T cell receptor beta chains from the same sample are listed, as sequenced in a study of PD-L1 blockade in urothelial cancer. The table came from immunoSEQ multiplex PCR; TCRdb's copy has only in-frame clones and leaves some out. The data hold about 91,000 clones, with roughly nine tenths observed a single time. The input for sequencing was PBMCs, taken around atezolizumab (anti-PD-L1) treatment. The source is a man in his sixties with urothelial cancer.

The chain uses TRBV5-1 and TRBJ1-6, with 7 bases matching TRBD1. The CDR3 consists of 16 residues. Germline CDR1 reads SGHRS; CDR2 reads YFSETQ. V was clipped by 4 bases and J by 1 base; unmatched bases: 5. As DNA, the CDR3 is TGCGCCAGCAGCACGGGACAGCGGTCCTATAATTCACCCCTCCACTTT. This codes for CASSTGQRSYNSPLHF.

The chain carries TRBV30 and TRBJ2-4; tentatively, D is TRBD2 (6 bases). Trimming pared 0 bases from V and 3 bases from J, leaving 21 bases between. This CDR3 spans 18 amino acids. CDR1 and CDR2 (germline): GTSNPN, SVGIG (reference sequence). CDR3 nucleotide sequence: TGTGCCTGGAGTGTACCCGGGAGCCCTGACCTCGACAAAAACATTCAGTACTTC. The encoded protein is CAWSVPGSPDLDKNIQYF.

V usage is TRBV6-5 and J usage is TRBJ2-7; 10 bases agree with TRBD2. Unmatched junction bases numbered 8, after V lost 10 bases and J lost 2 bases. The CDR3 is 14 amino acids. Germline V gene sequence: CDR1 MNHEY, CDR2 SVGAGI. CDR3 DNA: TGTGCCACCGGGAAACTAGCGGGGACCTACGAGCAGTACTTC. Translation: CATGKLAGTYEQYF.

V usage is TRBV2 and J usage is TRBJ1-2; 7 bases are a match to TRBD1. Per germline, CDR1 SNHLY and CDR2 FYNNEI. This CDR3 is built from 14 residues. The V segment lost 3 bases and the J segment 7 bases; nucleotides outside the gene matches: 8. The CDR3 here is CASSDTGVRGGYTF. In DNA, the CDR3 is TGTGCCAGCAGTGACACAGGGGTGCGAGGTGGCTACACCTTC. Combining the CDR3 with reference TRBV2 and TRBJ1-2 gives the whole variable domain EPEVTQTPSHQVTQMGQEVILRCVPISNHLYFYWYRQILGQKVEFLVSFYNNEISEKSEIFDDQFSVERPDGSNFTLKIRSTKLEDSAMYFCASSDTGVRGGYTFGSGTRLTVV.

V gene TRBV7-3 combines with J gene TRBJ2-5; possible D gene TRBD1, 5 bases. The CDR3 is 13 residues long. The V end lost 5 bases, the J end lost 5 bases, and 12 bases lay between the germline ends. In germline, CDR1 is SGHTA, CDR2 FQGTGA. CDR3 in DNA: TGTGCCAGCAGCCTTGGGGCCGGGGAGACCCAGTACTTC. Its translation: CASSLGAGETQYF. Full variable domain (rest looked up from reference TRBV7-3 and TRBJ2-5): GAGVSQTPSNKVTEKGKYVELRCDPISGHTALYWYRQSLGQGPEFLIYFQGTGAADDSGLPNDRFFAVRPEGSVSTLKIQRTERGDSAVYLCASSLGAGETQYFGPGTRLLVL.

The chain carries TRBV21-1 and TRBJ2-7; TRBD2, the D gene given by the table, was not confirmed from the DNA. TRBV21-1 is termed a pseudogene. The CDR3 is made up of 14 amino acids. The CDR3 here is CASSTPGSSYEQYF. The DNA of the CDR3 is TGTGCCAGCAGCACCCCCGGGTCCTCCTACGAGCAGTACTTC.

The chain has TRBV5-1 and TRBJ1-2; a possible D gene is TRBD1 (6 bases). Germline V lookup: CDR1 SGHRS, CDR2 YFSETQ. CDR3 length equals 14 residues. V was cut by 3 bases and J by 2 bases, with 11 bases left in between. CDR3 DNA: TGCGCCAGCAGCTCCCAGACAGGAAACTATGGCTACACCTTC. It yields the protein CASSSQTGNYGYTF.

This rearrangement joins TRBV4-2 to TRBJ2-1; 10 bases map to TRBD2. The germline V gene encodes CDR1 LGHNA and CDR2 YNFKEQ. The ends lost 2 bases at V and 4 bases at J; junction bases unmatched: 5. The CDR3 sequence is 16 residues long. This chain's CDR3 is CASSQSGTSEYNEQFF. The CDR3 DNA is TGTGCCAGCAGCCAATCCGGGACTAGCGAATACAATGAGCAGTTCTTC.

The V call is TRBV7-3, the J call TRBJ2-5; 13 positions match TRBD2. This CDR3 spans 15 amino acids. V was pared by 5 bases and J by 2 bases, with 2 bases of the junction left unmatched. The germline V gene encodes CDR1 SGHTA and CDR2 FQGTGA. The CDR3 reads CASSRTSGRQETQYF. In nucleotides, the CDR3 is TGTGCCAGCAGCCGGACTAGCGGGAGACAAGAGACCCAGTACTTC.

V usage is TRBV4-2 and J usage is TRBJ2-1; 7 bases are a match to TRBD2. The V and J ends lost 1 base and 4 bases, in that order; junction bases with no gene match: 22. Germline V CDR1 and CDR2: LGHNA, YNFKEQ. The length of the CDR3 is 21 residues. The CDR3 DNA reads as TGTGCCAGCAGCCAAGGGGTGGGGACTATGGATAGCGGTATTTCTTACAATGAGCAGTTCTTC. This gives the protein CASSQGVGTMDSGISYNEQFF.

The V call is TRBV5-1, the J call TRBJ2-5; 13 nucleotides line up with TRBD2. Per germline, CDR1 SGHRS and CDR2 YFSETQ. The CDR3 sequence is 16 residues long. V was clipped by 0 bases and J by 5 bases; unmatched bases: 4. CDR3 region: CASSLEGLAGLETQYF. The CDR3 DNA reads TGCGCCAGCAGCTTGGAGGGACTAGCGGGGTTGGAGACCCAGTACTTC.

The genes are TRBV28 and TRBJ2-1; 7 positions match TRBD1. This CDR3 is built from 15 residues. Looked up from germline, CDR1 is MDHEN and CDR2 is SYDVKM. J was trimmed by 3 bases and V by 4 bases; bases with no gene match: 6. DNA for the CDR3: TGTGCCAGCAGTTCGACCGGGACAGACTACAATGAGCAGTTCTTC. Residues: CASSSTGTDYNEQFF.

As DNA, the CDR3 is TGTGCCAGCATTAACGCCGGGACAGGGAACTATGGCTACACCTTC. This sequence encodes CASINAGTGNYGYTF. The chain recombines TRBV27 with TRBJ1-2, with 9 bases aligning to TRBD1. The V and J ends lost 7 bases and 2 bases, in that order; junction bases with no gene match: 8. In germline, CDR1 is MNHEY, CDR2 SMNVEV (reference sequence). This CDR3 is built from 15 residues.